Listed below are T cell receptor beta chains from one sample, sequenced in a study of T-cell reconstitution after alpha-beta-depleted transplantation in children. From the PCR reads, TCRdb called clonotypes with MiXCR, one entry per CDR3 protein. Of some 250,000 distinct CDR3 sequences listed, approximately 12% are singletons. The starting material was PBMCs from the stem cell graft donor, obtained from the stem cell graft. Receptors were obtained from a human donor who donated a stem cell graft to a child with acute lymphoblastic leukemia. Both conserved end residues are trimmed from each CDR3. The order of the fields is CDR3 protein, J gene, V gene.

SAPPQGDTYEQY | TRBJ2-7 | TRBV20-1
SARLVGDEQY | TRBJ2-7 | TRBV20-1
SARDLVGGGVDTEAF | TRBJ1-1 | TRBV20-1
ASSVKTGTNQPQH | TRBJ1-5 | TRBV28
SAGTLTGELF | TRBJ2-2 | TRBV29-1
ASSFQGITDTQY | TRBJ2-3 | TRBV5-6
ASSLESVLTNTGELF | TRBJ2-2 | TRBV7-9
SARDGLPVANVLT | TRBJ2-6 | TRBV20-1
ASSFSRASQNNQPQH | TRBJ1-5 | TRBV28
SARNRITDTQY | TRBJ2-3 | TRBV20-1
ASSLEGAAYNEQF | TRBJ2-1 | TRBV12-3/TRBV12-4
ASSSGLAGEPSYEQY | TRBJ2-7 | TRBV7-9
ASSLSPKNTEAF | TRBJ1-1 | TRBV27
ASSSGLAGVNEQF | TRBJ2-1 | TRBV27
ASSREEGQGFGYT | TRBJ1-2 | TRBV4-2
AISESTDQPQH | TRBJ1-5 | TRBV10-3
ASSQRLGRQNTDTQY | TRBJ2-3 | TRBV4-2
ASSQSRREDNEQY | TRBJ2-7 | TRBV23-1
ASGPGGRNQPQH | TRBJ1-5 | TRBV5-1
ASSQEYRVNTIY | TRBJ1-3 | TRBV4-3
ASSLNRGRTDTQY | TRBJ2-3 | TRBV12-3/TRBV12-4
SARTETYEQY | TRBJ2-7 | TRBV29-1
ASGKGAGELF | TRBJ2-2 | TRBV9
ASSLERPYGYT | TRBJ1-2 | TRBV5-5
ASSWGLAGGLEAKNIQY | TRBJ2-4 | TRBV5-1
ASSSIRGVGELF | TRBJ2-2 | TRBV11-2
ASSPGAQAPEKLF | TRBJ1-4 | TRBV7-2
ASRITWDRERSGANVLT | TRBJ2-6 | TRBV5-1